The 20 T cell receptor beta chains reported below all come from one sample, sequenced in a study of PD-1 blockade in classical Hodgkin lymphoma. Here immunoSEQ multiplex PCR was the method, and the copy in TCRdb shows in-frame clones only, minus some. The top ten clones hold just over 35% of a sample with approximately 11,000 clones, about 85% of them seen once. Time point: cycle 4 day 1 (C4D1), after more than 5 weeks of nivolumab. Brentuximab vedotin exposure varied, and every patient relapsed after autologous stem cell transplantation. Magnetic depletion of non-target cells from thawed PBMCs yielded purified CD8+ T cells. The sample in question was CD8+ T cells from blood, obtained before the fourth cycle of nivolumab. The receptors were gathered from a human donor with classical Hodgkin lymphoma. The donor label of this sample is uncertain.

J is TRBJ2-7 and V is TRBV7-9; no clear D gene. The CDR3 extends over 12 amino acids. Trimming left V 5 bases short and J 5 bases short, with 10 bases between. The germline gives CDR1 SEHNR, CDR2 FQNEAQ (reference sequence). The CDR3 DNA follows: TGTGCCAGCAGCCTGACACGGGACGAGCAGTACTTC. Its translation: CASSLTRDEQYF. The variable domain in full, completed from reference TRBV7-9 and TRBJ2-7, reads DTGVSQNPRHKITKRGQNVTFRCDPISEHNRLYWYRQTLGQGPEFLTYFQNEAQLEKSRLLSDRFSAERPKGSFSTLEIQRTEQGDSAMYLCASSLTRDEQYFGPGTRLTVT.

This clone has only a few counts. The V and J genes are TRBV4-3 and TRBJ2-7; 9 bases agree with TRBD2. CDR1 is LGHNA, CDR2 YSLEER, per germline. CDR3 size: 16 residues. V gave up 1 base and J gave up 2 bases; unmatched junction bases: 6. CDR3 protein: CASSQGIAGEAYEQYF. The CDR3 DNA sequence: TGCGCCAGCAGCCAAGGGATAGCGGGAGAAGCCTACGAGCAGTACTTC.

The gene calls are TRBV5-6 and TRBJ2-7; a possible D gene is TRBD1 (6 bases). The V and J ends lost 0 bases and 0 bases respectively, with 7 bases between them. This CDR3 has 14 residues. Germline-derived CDR1 and CDR2 are SGHDT and YYEEEE. CDR3 region: CASSLEDSSYEQYF. Here the CDR3 DNA reads TGTGCCAGCAGCTTGGAGGACAGCTCCTACGAGCAGTACTTC.

The genes are TRBV5-6 and TRBJ1-5; D not certain. CDR3 size: 12 residues. V lost 2 bases to trimming and J lost 2 bases, with 2 bases between them. CDR1 is SGHDT and CDR2 is YYEEEE in the germline V gene. The CDR3 spells CASSLGNQPQHF. CDR3 coding DNA: TGTGCCAGCAGCTTAGGCAATCAGCCCCAGCATTTT.

V and J are TRBV7-9 and TRBJ2-1, with TRBD2 matching 9 bases. The CDR3 is 16 residues long. Per the germline V gene, CDR1 is SEHNR and CDR2 is FQNEAQ (reference sequence). The J segment lost 3 bases and the V segment lost 3 bases, leaving 6 bases of the junction unmatched. CDR3: CASSFLSGSSYNEQFF. The CDR3 region has the DNA TGTGCCAGCAGCTTTCTTAGCGGGAGTAGCTACAATGAGCAGTTCTTC.

This rearrangement joins TRBV2 to TRBJ2-4; D may be TRBD2 (5 bases). The germline V gene encodes CDR1 SNHLY and CDR2 FYNNEI. V lost 7 bases and J 10 bases, leaving 17 bases between the germline ends. The CDR3 totals 13 residues. CDR3 sequence: CASIREGSSIQYF. Here the CDR3 DNA reads TGTGCCAGCATCCGAGAGGGCAGTTCGATTCAGTACTTC. The full variable domain, in which reference TRBV2 and TRBJ2-4 provide the parts outside the CDR3, is EPEVTQTPSHQVTQMGQEVILRCVPISNHLYFYWYRQILGQKVEFLVSFYNNEISEKSEIFDDQFSVERPDGSNFTLKIRSTKLEDSAMYFCASIREGSSIQYFGAGTRLSVL.

V usage is TRBV14 and J usage is TRBJ2-5; 7 bases agree with TRBD2. Germline values: CDR1 SGHDN, CDR2 FVKESK. This CDR3 contains 15 residues. The V gene end was trimmed by 0 bases and the J gene end by 1 base; junction bases not matched to a gene: 2. The DNA for the CDR3 is TGTGCCAGCAGCCAAGAGGGGGAGGGCCAAGAGACCCAGTACTTC. This translates into CASSQEGEGQETQYF.

The V call is TRBV2, the J call TRBJ2-2, with a tentative D call TRBD2 (6 bases). Germline CDR1 reads SNHLY; CDR2 reads FYNNEI. The CDR3 extends over 14 amino acids. V was shortened by 7 bases and J by 4 bases, with 13 bases between the two germline ends. The CDR3 is CASIAGTGTGELFF. CDR3 DNA: TGTGCCAGCATCGCGGGAACCGGCACCGGGGAGCTGTTTTTT.

The chain is built from TRBV11-1 and TRBJ1-1, with 10 bases identical to TRBD1. This CDR3 comprises 15 residues. The germline CDR1 and CDR2 sequences are SGHAT and FQDESV (reference sequence). V dropped 0 bases and J dropped 4; count of bases not matched to a gene: 2. The CDR3 DNA is TGTGCCAGCAGCTTAGCGACAGGGGGCTTCACTGAAGCTTTCTTT. Protein product: CASSLATGGFTEAFF.

The CDR3 loop is CASSPSGNIQYF. As DNA, the CDR3 is TGTGCCAGCAGTCCGAGTGGAAACATTCAGTACTTC. This sequence joins TRBV14 and TRBJ2-4; D is uncertain. Deletions cut 6 bases from V and 6 bases from J, with 9 bases between. CDR1 and CDR2 from the germline V gene are SGHDN and FVKESK. The CDR3 spans 12 residues.

CDR3 coding DNA: TGCGCCAGCAGTCTCACCGGAATCACCGGGGAGCTGTTTTTT. It yields the protein CASSLTGITGELFF. This sequence joins TRBV4-1 and TRBJ2-2; D remains ambiguous. The CDR3 runs to 14 residues. Per germline, CDR1 MGHRA and CDR2 YSYEKL. V gave up 6 bases and J gave up 4 bases, with 12 bases separating them.

The chain combines TRBV11-2 with TRBJ2-2, with unresolved D. V lost 1 base, J lost 2 bases, and 14 bases lay in between. CDR1 and CDR2 from the germline V gene are SGHAT and FQNNGV. The CDR3 extends over 17 amino acids. CDR3 sequence: CASSLGVWRLNTGELFF. In nucleotides, the CDR3 is TGTGCCAGCAGCTTAGGTGTTTGGCGACTCAACACCGGGGAGCTGTTTTTT.

The rearrangement joins TRBV4-3 to TRBJ2-3; perhaps TRBD2 as D (5 bases). Germline lookup yields CDR1 LGHNA and CDR2 YSLEER. V dropped 0 bases and J dropped 2 bases, with 21 bases sitting between them. The length of the CDR3 is 19 residues. The CDR3 sequence is CASSQDGVAASSYTDTQYF. Written as DNA, the CDR3 is TGCGCCAGCAGCCAAGATGGGGTAGCAGCTAGCAGCTACACAGATACGCAGTATTTT.

This chain connects TRBV14 to TRBJ1-1; 7 bases map to TRBD1. The CDR3 is made up of 15 amino acids. With 6 bases clipped from V and 5 bases from J, the junction kept 12 bases outside the gene matches. Per germline, CDR1 SGHDN and CDR2 FVKESK. CDR3 DNA sequence: TGTGCCAGCAGTGGGGGGGACAGAATGAGGACTGAAGCTTTCTTT. Its protein is CASSGGDRMRTEAFF.

V gene TRBV6-1 combines with J gene TRBJ2-7, with 7 nucleotides matching TRBD1. The CDR3 extends over 13 amino acids. Germline values: CDR1 MNHNS, CDR2 SASEGT. V dropped 3 bases and J dropped 4; count of bases not matched to a gene: 3. The CDR3 protein is CASSDYRGYEQYF. Here the CDR3 DNA reads TGTGCCAGCAGTGACTACAGGGGATACGAGCAGTACTTC.

The chain has TRBV14 and TRBJ1-2, with unresolved D. Per the germline V gene, CDR1 is SGHDN and CDR2 is FVKESK. This CDR3 is 13 amino acids long. V lost 4 bases, J lost 4 bases, and 10 bases lay in between. The CDR3 sequence: CASSPAETYGYTF. CDR3 nucleotide sequence: TGTGCCAGCAGCCCCGCGGAAACCTATGGCTACACCTTC.

The V call is TRBV4-2, the J call TRBJ2-3; the D gene is possibly TRBD2 (5 bases). Germline CDR1 reads LGHNA; CDR2 reads YNFKEQ. This CDR3 comprises 16 residues. V gave up 4 bases and J gave up 0 bases, with 14 bases separating them. As DNA, the CDR3 is TGTGCCAGCAGCCCCCCGGCAGGAGGAAGCACAGATACGCAGTATTTT. Translated: CASSPPAGGSTDTQYF.

The chain has TRBV30 and TRBJ1-5, with TRBD1 identical over 7 bases. V shed 5 bases and J 4 bases; nucleotides not matched to a gene: 8. The CDR3 has 14 residues. The germline gives CDR1 GTSNPN, CDR2 SVGIG (reference sequence). DNA for the CDR3: TGTGCCTGGGGAGGACAGGCGCTGAATCAGCCCCAGCATTTT. It is translated as CAWGGQALNQPQHF.

This clone was observed a few times. The V gene is TRBV4-3, the J gene TRBJ1-4; weak D call: TRBD1 (5 bases). CDR3 length: 17 residues. CDR1 and CDR2 (germline): LGHNA, YSLEER. V lost 0 bases and J 7 bases, leaving 18 bases between the germline ends. The CDR3 coding sequence is TGCGCCAGCAGCCAAGATCGGGTCGGTACAGGCTCTGAAAAACTGTTTTTT. It is translated as CASSQDRVGTGSEKLFF.

This chain joins TRBV18 and TRBJ2-5; tentative D call: TRBD1 (5 bases). This CDR3 has 15 amino acids. Germline assignment: CDR1 KGHSH and CDR2 LQKENI. V was pared by 2 bases and J by 4 bases, with 14 bases between. CDR3 region: CASSPGVRRAETQYF. CDR3 coding DNA: TGTGCCAGCTCACCAGGGGTGCGCAGGGCAGAGACCCAGTACTTC.